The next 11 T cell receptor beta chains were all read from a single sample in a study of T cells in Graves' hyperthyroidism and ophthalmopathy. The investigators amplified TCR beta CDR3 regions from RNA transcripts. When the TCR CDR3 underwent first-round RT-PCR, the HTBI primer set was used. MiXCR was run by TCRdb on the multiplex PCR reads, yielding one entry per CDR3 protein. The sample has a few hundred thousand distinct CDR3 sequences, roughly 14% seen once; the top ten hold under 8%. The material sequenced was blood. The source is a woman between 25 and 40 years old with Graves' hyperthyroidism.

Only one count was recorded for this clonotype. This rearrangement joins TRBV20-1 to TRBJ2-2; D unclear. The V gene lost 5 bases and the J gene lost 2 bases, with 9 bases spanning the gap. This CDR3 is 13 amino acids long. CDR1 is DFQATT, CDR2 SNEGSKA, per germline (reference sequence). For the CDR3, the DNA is TGCAGTGCTGGGCCGATAAACACCGGGGAGCTGTTTTTT. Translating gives CSAGPINTGELFF.

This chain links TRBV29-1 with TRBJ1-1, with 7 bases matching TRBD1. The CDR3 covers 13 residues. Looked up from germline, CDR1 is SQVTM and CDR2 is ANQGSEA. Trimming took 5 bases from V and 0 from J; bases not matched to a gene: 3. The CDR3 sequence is CSVSGGLNTEAFF. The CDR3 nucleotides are TGCAGCGTTTCAGGGGGATTGAACACTGAAGCTTTCTTT. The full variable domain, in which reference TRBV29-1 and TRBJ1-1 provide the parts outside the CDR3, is SAVISQKPSRDICQRGTSLTIQCQVDSQVTMMFWYRQQPGQSLTLIATANQGSEATYESGFVIDKFPISRPNLTFSTLTVSNMSPEDSSIYLCSVSGGLNTEAFFGQGTRLTVV.

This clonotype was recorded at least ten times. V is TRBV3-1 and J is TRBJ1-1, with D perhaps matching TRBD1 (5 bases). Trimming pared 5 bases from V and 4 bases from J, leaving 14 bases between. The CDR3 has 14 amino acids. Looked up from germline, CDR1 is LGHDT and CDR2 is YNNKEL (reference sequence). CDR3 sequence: CASSSPGMSTEAFF. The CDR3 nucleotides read TGTGCCAGCAGCTCCCCAGGGATGAGCACTGAAGCTTTCTTT.

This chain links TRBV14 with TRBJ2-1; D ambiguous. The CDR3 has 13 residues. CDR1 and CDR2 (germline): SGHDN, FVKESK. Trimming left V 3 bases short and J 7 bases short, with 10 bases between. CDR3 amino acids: CASSHILRNEQFF. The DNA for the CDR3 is TGTGCCAGCAGCCATATCCTAAGGAATGAGCAGTTCTTC. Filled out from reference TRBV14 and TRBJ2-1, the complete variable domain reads EAGVTQFPSHSVIEKGQTVTLRCDPISGHDNLYWYRRVMGKEIKFLLHFVKESKQDESGMPNNRFLAERTGGTYSTLKVQPAELEDSGVYFCASSHILRNEQFFGPGTRLTVL.

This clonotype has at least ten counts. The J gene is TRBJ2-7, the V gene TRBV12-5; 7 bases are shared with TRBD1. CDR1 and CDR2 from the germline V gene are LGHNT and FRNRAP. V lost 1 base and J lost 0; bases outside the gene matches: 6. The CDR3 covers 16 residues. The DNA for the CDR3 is TGTGCTAGTGGTTTGGCAACAGGGGCGGTCTCCTACGAGCAGTACTTC. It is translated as CASGLATGAVSYEQYF.

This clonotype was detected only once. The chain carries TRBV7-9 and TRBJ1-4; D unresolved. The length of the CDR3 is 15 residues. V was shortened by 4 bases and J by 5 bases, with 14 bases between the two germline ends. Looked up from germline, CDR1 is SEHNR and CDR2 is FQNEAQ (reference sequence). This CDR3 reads CASSSSYSRNEKLFF. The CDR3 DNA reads TGTGCCAGCAGCTCCAGCTACAGTCGGAATGAAAAACTGTTTTTT. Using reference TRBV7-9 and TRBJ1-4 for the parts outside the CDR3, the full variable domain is DTGVSQNPRHKITKRGQNVTFRCDPISEHNRLYWYRQTLGQGPEFLTYFQNEAQLEKSRLLSDRFSAERPKGSFSTLEIQRTEQGDSAMYLCASSSSYSRNEKLFFGSGTQLSVL.

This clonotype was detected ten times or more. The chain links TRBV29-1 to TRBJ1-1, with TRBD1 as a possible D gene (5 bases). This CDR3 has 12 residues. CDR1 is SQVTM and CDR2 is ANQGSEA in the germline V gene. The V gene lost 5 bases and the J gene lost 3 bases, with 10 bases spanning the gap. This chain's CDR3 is CSVNSGDTEAFF. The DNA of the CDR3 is TGCAGCGTTAACTCGGGGGACACTGAAGCTTTCTTT.

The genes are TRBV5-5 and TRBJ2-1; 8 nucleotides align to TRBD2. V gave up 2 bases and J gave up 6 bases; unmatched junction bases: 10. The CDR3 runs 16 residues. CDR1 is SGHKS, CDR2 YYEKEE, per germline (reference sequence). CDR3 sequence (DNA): TGTGCCAGCAGCTTCGTCACGGGAGGGACTTTCAATGAGCAGTTCTTC. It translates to CASSFVTGGTFNEQFF. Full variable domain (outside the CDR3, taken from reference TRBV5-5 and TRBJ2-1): DAGVTQSPTHLIKTRGQQVTLRCSPISGHKSVSWYQQVLGQGPQFIFQYYEKEERGRGNFPDRFSARQFPNYSSELNVNALLLGDSALYLCASSFVTGGTFNEQFFGPGTRLTVL.

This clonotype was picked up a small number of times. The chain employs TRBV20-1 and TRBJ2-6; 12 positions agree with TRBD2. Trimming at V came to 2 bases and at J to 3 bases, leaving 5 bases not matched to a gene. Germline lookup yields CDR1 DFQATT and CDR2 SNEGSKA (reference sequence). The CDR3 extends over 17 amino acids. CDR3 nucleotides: TGCAGTGCTAGAAGACTAGCGGGAGATTTTGGGGCCAACGTCCTGACTTTC. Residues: CSARRLAGDFGANVLTF.

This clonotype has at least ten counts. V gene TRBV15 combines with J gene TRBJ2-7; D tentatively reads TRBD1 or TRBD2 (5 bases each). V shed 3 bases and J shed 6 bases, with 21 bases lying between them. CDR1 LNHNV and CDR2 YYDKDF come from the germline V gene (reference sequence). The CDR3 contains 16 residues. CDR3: CATSSYGARSGSEQYF. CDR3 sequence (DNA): TGTGCCACCAGCAGTTATGGGGCACGGAGCGGATCCGAGCAGTACTTC.

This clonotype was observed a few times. CDR3 in amino acids: CAWGTGISPYEQYF. CDR3 coding DNA: TGTGCCTGGGGAACCGGGATCAGCCCATACGAGCAGTACTTC. This chain links TRBV30 with TRBJ2-7, with D perhaps TRBD2 (5 bases). Germline assignment: CDR1 GTSNPN and CDR2 SVGIG (reference sequence). CDR3 size: 14 residues. Trimming stripped 5 bases from V and 4 bases from J, with 18 bases between.